A selection of T cell receptor beta chains follows, all from one sample in a study of cytomegalovirus exposure and HLA in healthy donors. Sequenced by immunoSEQ multiplex PCR; TCRdb stores in-frame clones only, minus some. The top ten hold around 1.5% of the sample, which has 71,000 or so clones, roughly 94% seen once. The sequenced sample consisted of PBMCs. The receptors derive from a man between 18 and 29 years old in good health and CMV-seropositive. The CDR3 runs from the conserved cysteine through the conserved F or W. The D gene is left open where the match is weak. For some rows the clone size is stated as once, few or many, or as a class when expanded; others skip it.

CDR3 protein | CDR3 DNA | D gene | J gene | V gene | clone size
CSVPRQDTTGELFF | TGCAGCGTCCCCCGACAGGACACCACCGGGGAGCTGTTTTTT | - | TRBJ2-2 | TRBV29-1 | -
CASSQVAGSYEQYF | TGCGCCAGCAGCCAAGTGGCGGGCTCCTACGAGCAGTACTTC | - | TRBJ2-7 | TRBV4-1 | -
CASSWRRRREGYTF | TGTGCCAGCAGTTGGAGGCGCAGGCGAGAGGGCTACACCTTC | - | TRBJ1-2 | TRBV6-6 | -
CASSPRVAGGFGSNQPQHF | TGTGCCAGCAGCCCCAGGGTGGCAGGGGGCTTTGGGAGCAATCAGCCCCAGCATTTT | TRBD1 | TRBJ1-5 | TRBV7-2 | -
CASSKENEEVNTEAFF | TGTGCCAGCAGCAAAGAAAATGAGGAGGTGAACACTGAAGCTTTCTTT | - | TRBJ1-1 | TRBV21-1 | -
CASSRTSGGGYEQYF | TGTGCCAGCAGCAGGACTAGCGGGGGTGGATACGAGCAGTACTTC | TRBD2 | TRBJ2-7 | TRBV7-3 | -
CASSQYNEQFF | TGTGCCAGCAGCCAATACAATGAGCAGTTCTTC | - | TRBJ2-1 | TRBV25-1 | once
CASSYHPGGVNEKLFF | TGTGCCAGCAGTTATCACCCAGGGGGCGTTAATGAAAAACTGTTTTTT | TRBD1 | TRBJ1-4 | TRBV6-6 | -
CASSVGTSGSADTQYF | TGTGCCAGCAGCGTAGGGACTAGCGGGAGCGCAGATACGCAGTATTTT | TRBD2 | TRBJ2-3 | TRBV9 | -
CASSEGLAGVYEQFF | TGTGCCAGCAGTGAAGGACTAGCGGGGGTCTATGAGCAGTTCTTC | TRBD2 | TRBJ2-1 | TRBV6-1 | -
CASSYGDRENTEAFF | TGTGCCAGCAGTTACGGGGACAGGGAGAACACTGAAGCTTTCTTT | TRBD1 | TRBJ1-1 | TRBV6-5 | -
CASRMTGSSYNEQFF | TGTGCCAGCAGGATGACAGGGAGCTCCTACAATGAGCAGTTCTTC | TRBD1 | TRBJ2-1 | TRBV2 | -
CASSYQNQPQHF | TGTGCCAGCAGTTATCAAAATCAGCCCCAGCATTTT | - | TRBJ1-5 | TRBV6-6 | -
CASSPTDTGYYTF | TGTGCCAGCTCACCGACGGACACTGGGTACTACACCTTC | - | TRBJ1-2 | TRBV18 | -
CASSLLAGHSYEQYF | TGTGCCAGCAGCTTACTCGCGGGGCACTCCTACGAGCAGTACTTC | - | TRBJ2-7 | TRBV11-1 | -
CASSPGLAGGQETQYF | TGTGCCAGCAGCCCGGGACTAGCGGGGGGGCAAGAGACCCAGTACTTC | TRBD2 | TRBJ2-5 | TRBV5-5 | -
CASSLGRGGNQPQHF | TGTGCCAGCAGTTTGGGCAGGGGGGGCAATCAGCCCCAGCATTTT | TRBD1 | TRBJ1-5 | TRBV27 | -
CASSPGNGNTIYF | TGCGCCAGCAGCCCAGGGAACGGAAACACCATATATTTT | - | TRBJ1-3 | TRBV5-1 | once
CASSVAGGLGDTQYF | TGTGCCAGCAGCGTAGCGGGGGGGCTGGGAGATACGCAGTATTTT | TRBD2 | TRBJ2-3 | TRBV6-4 | -
CASGLPGGVGHYEKLFF | TGTGCCAGCGGACTGCCAGGGGGCGTTGGGCATTATGAAAAACTGTTTTTT | TRBD1 | TRBJ1-4 | TRBV28 | once
CASSVRLAGGLATGELFF | TGTGCCAGCAGTGTCAGACTAGCGGGGGGGTTGGCCACCGGGGAGCTGTTTTTT | TRBD2 | TRBJ2-2 | TRBV2 | -
CASSDGQGPPYEQYF | TGTGCCAGCAGCGACGGACAGGGGCCTCCTTACGAGCAGTACTTC | TRBD1 | TRBJ2-7 | TRBV27 | -
CASRSSGRETQYF | TGTGCCAGCAGATCTAGCGGGAGGGAGACCCAGTACTTC | TRBD2 | TRBJ2-5 | TRBV6-5 | -
CASSYSGLAQETQYF | TGTGCCAGCAGCTACTCGGGACTAGCCCAAGAGACCCAGTACTTC | TRBD2 | TRBJ2-5 | TRBV7-6 | -
CASSEIAGASYNEQFF | TGTGCCAGTAGTGAAATAGCGGGAGCCTCCTACAATGAGCAGTTCTTC | TRBD2 | TRBJ2-1 | TRBV19 | -
CASFPTGGEGYTF | TGTGCCAGTTTCCCCACAGGGGGGGAAGGCTACACCTTC | TRBD1 | TRBJ1-2 | TRBV19 | -
CASRGPSGHEQFF | TGTGCCAGTAGGGGGCCGTCTGGGCATGAGCAGTTCTTC | - | TRBJ2-1 | TRBV19 | -
CASSYDIGREKLFF | TGTGCCAGCAGTTACGACATTGGTCGGGAAAAACTGTTTTTT | - | TRBJ1-4 | TRBV6-5 | once
CASSVARGNSPLHF | TGTGCCAGCAGCGTAGCCAGGGGGAATTCACCCCTCCACTTT | TRBD1 | TRBJ1-6 | TRBV9 | few
CASSRDREAYEQYF | TGTGCCAGCAGTCGGGACAGGGAAGCCTACGAGCAGTACTTC | TRBD1 | TRBJ2-7 | TRBV6-1 | -
CASSIPGQGTYEQYF | TGTGCCAGCTCTATTCCGGGACAGGGGACCTACGAGCAGTACTTC | TRBD1 | TRBJ2-7 | TRBV18 | -
CASSSSGEMNTEAFF | TGTGCCAGCAGCTCTAGCGGTGAGATGAACACTGAAGCTTTCTTT | - | TRBJ1-1 | TRBV5-6 | -
CASSQDLLRGRRTDTQYF | TGCGCCAGCAGCCAGGACCTATTGCGGGGGCGAAGAACGGATACGCAGTATTTT | - | TRBJ2-3 | TRBV4-1 | -
CASSFGGTGFYEQYF | TGTGCCAGCAGTTTCGGGGGGACAGGGTTTTACGAGCAGTACTTC | TRBD1 | TRBJ2-7 | TRBV28 | -
CASSLGGLTTDTQYF | TGTGCCAGCAGCTTAGGGGGACTAACTACAGATACGCAGTATTTT | TRBD2 | TRBJ2-3 | TRBV7-2 | -
CASSQTDIASGNTIYF | TGTGCCAGCAGCCAGACCGACATTGCCTCTGGAAACACCATATATTTT | - | TRBJ1-3 | TRBV4-2 | -
CATSREWRVSMATEAFF | TGTGCCACCAGCAGAGAATGGCGGGTGTCGATGGCAACTGAAGCTTTCTTT | - | TRBJ1-1 | TRBV15 | -
CASSIRGPGAYEQYF | TGTGCCAGTAGTATTAGAGGGCCGGGAGCCTACGAGCAGTACTTC | - | TRBJ2-7 | TRBV19 | -